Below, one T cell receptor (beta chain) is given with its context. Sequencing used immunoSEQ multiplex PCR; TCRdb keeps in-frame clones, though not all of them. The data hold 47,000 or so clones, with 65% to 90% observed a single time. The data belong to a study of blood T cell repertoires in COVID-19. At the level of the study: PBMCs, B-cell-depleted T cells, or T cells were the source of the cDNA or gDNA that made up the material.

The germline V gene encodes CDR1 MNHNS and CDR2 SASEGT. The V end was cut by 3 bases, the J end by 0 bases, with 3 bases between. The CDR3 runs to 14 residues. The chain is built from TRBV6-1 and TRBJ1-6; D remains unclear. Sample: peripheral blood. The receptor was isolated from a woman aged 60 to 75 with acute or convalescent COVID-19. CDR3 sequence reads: CASSDSSYNSPLHF. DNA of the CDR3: TGTGCCAGCAGTGACAGCTCCTATAATTCACCCCTCCACTTT.